Shown below are 26 T cell receptor beta chains from a single sample sequenced in a study of cytomegalovirus exposure and HLA in healthy donors. The PCR was carried out with 60 Vbeta primers and 13 Jbeta primers. The assay was immunoSEQ multiplex PCR, and TCRdb's table has in-frame clones only and misses some. The sample yields under 150,000 clones, around 81% seen once. The sequenced sample was PBMCs. These receptors all come from a woman aged 25 to 39 in good health and CMV-seronegative.

Only one count was recorded for this clone. The chain employs TRBV10-1 and TRBJ2-1, with D unclear. The germline V gene encodes CDR1 WNHNN and CDR2 SYGVQD (reference sequence). The CDR3 totals 14 residues. V shed 5 bases and J shed 7 bases, with 15 bases lying between them. The CDR3 region is CASSLGALPNEQFF. The CDR3 region has the DNA TGCGCCAGCAGTCTAGGAGCTCTACCTAATGAGCAGTTCTTC.

The rearrangement uses TRBV29-1 and TRBJ2-7; TRBD2 agrees at 8 bases. V lost 5 bases, J lost 5 bases, and 5 bases stayed unmatched. CDR1 and CDR2 from the germline V gene are SQVTM and ANQGSEA. This CDR3 has 12 residues. This CDR3 reads CSVLGTSDEQYF. For the CDR3, the DNA is TGCAGCGTTTTGGGGACTAGTGACGAGCAGTACTTC.

The sample holds one count of this clone. The rearrangement links TRBV28 to TRBJ2-1; TRBD1 aligns across 10 bases. Trimming at V came to 2 bases and at J to 6 bases, leaving 4 bases not matched to a gene. This CDR3 has 15 amino acids. Germline V gene sequence: CDR1 MDHEN, CDR2 SYDVKM. The DNA for the CDR3 is TGTGCCAGCAGTTTAGGGACAGGGGTTTTCAATGAGCAGTTCTTC. It encodes CASSLGTGVFNEQFF.

V usage is TRBV6-5 and J usage is TRBJ2-1; TRBD2 matches 9 bases. The CDR3 spans 14 residues. The germline V gene has CDR1 MNHEY and CDR2 SVGAGI. The V and J ends lost 6 bases and 10 bases, in that order; junction bases with no gene match: 10. Here the CDR3 DNA reads TGTGCCAGCAGCCTCTCGATAGCGGGAGTGGAGCAGTTCTTC. Translation gives CASSLSIAGVEQFF.

The chain has TRBV5-1 and TRBJ1-1, with unresolved D. Germline CDR1 is SGHRS and CDR2 is YFSETQ. V was trimmed by 0 bases and J by 2 bases, leaving 5 bases between them. The CDR3 runs 13 residues. The CDR3: CASSLGHNTEAFF. DNA for the CDR3: TGCGCCAGCAGCTTGGGACACAACACTGAAGCTTTCTTT.

The rearrangement links TRBV10-2 to TRBJ2-7; D perhaps matches TRBD2 (7 bases). The CDR3 covers 14 residues. V was trimmed by 3 bases and J by 5 bases, leaving 14 bases between them. Germline loops: CDR1 WSHSY, CDR2 SAAADI. The CDR3 coding sequence is TGCGCCAGCAGTGACGGGGGGCTACGGGACGAGCAGTACTTC. Protein: CASSDGGLRDEQYF.

J is TRBJ2-6 and V is TRBV4-1; a possible D gene is TRBD2 (5 bases). Germline loops: CDR1 MGHRA, CDR2 YSYEKL. The length of the CDR3 is 17 residues. Trimming left V 1 base short and J 2 bases short, with 12 bases between. CDR3 region: CASSQVKGRTGANVLTF. CDR3 coding DNA: TGCGCCAGCAGCCAAGTAAAAGGGAGAACTGGGGCCAACGTCCTGACTTTC.

This chain joins TRBV28 and TRBJ1-5; the match to TRBD1 covers 8 bases. With V trimmed by 1 base and J by 1 base, 9 bases remained unmatched. This CDR3 is built from 18 residues. CDR1 and CDR2 (germline): MDHEN, SYDVKM. In DNA form, the CDR3 reads TGTGCCAGCAGTTTATTCTTCCGGACAGGGATGAGCAATCAGCCCCAGCATTTT. Amino acids: CASSLFFRTGMSNQPQHF.

The chain links TRBV7-2 to TRBJ2-2, with 15 bases matching TRBD2. Per germline, CDR1 SGHTA and CDR2 FQGNSA. J was trimmed by 5 bases and V by 3 bases; bases with no gene match: 4. The CDR3 runs to 17 residues. The CDR3 DNA sequence: TGTGCCAGCAGCTTGCGAGGGACTAGCGGGAGGACCGGGGAGCTGTTTTTT. The encoded protein is CASSLRGTSGRTGELFF.

This clone showed up just once. The rearrangement links TRBV6-6 to TRBJ1-2; no firm D call. The CDR3 has 15 residues. Germline V gene data show CDR1 as MNHNY and CDR2 as SVGAGI (reference sequence). The V and J ends lost 4 bases and 3 bases respectively, with 15 bases between them. CDR3 amino acids: CASSWGGNLDYGYTF. The CDR3 coding sequence is TGTGCCAGCAGTTGGGGAGGGAATTTGGACTATGGCTACACCTTC.

V and J are TRBV13 and TRBJ2-7; TRBD2 agrees at 9 bases. Germline CDR1 PRHDT, CDR2 FYEKMQ (reference sequence). J was trimmed by 2 bases and V by 5 bases; bases with no gene match: 4. The CDR3 has 14 residues. This CDR3 reads CASSPGLAAYEQYF. The CDR3 region has the DNA TGTGCCAGCAGCCCGGGACTAGCCGCCTACGAGCAGTACTTC.

The chain combines TRBV7-8 with TRBJ2-1, with D maybe TRBD2 (6 bases). The CDR3 contains 17 residues. Germline loops: CDR1 SGHVS, CDR2 FQNEAQ. V was clipped by 5 bases and J by 9 bases, with 26 bases between them. CDR3: CASSPWIREQVPAEQFF. Here the CDR3 DNA reads TGTGCCAGCAGCCCCTGGATCCGGGAGCAGGTACCCGCTGAGCAGTTCTTC.

This sequence joins TRBV6-5 and TRBJ2-7; 8 bases map to TRBD2. CDR1 and CDR2 from the germline V gene are MNHEY and SVGAGI. After removal of 6 bases from V and 4 bases from J, the junction contained 5 bases not matched to a gene. The CDR3 spans 13 residues. The CDR3 coding sequence is TGTGCCAGCAGGACGGGGGGGCTGTACGAGCAGTACTTC. It translates to CASRTGGLYEQYF.

The chain employs TRBV7-3 and TRBJ2-1, with 8 bases identical to TRBD2. The ends lost 1 base at V and 7 bases at J; junction bases unmatched: 9. The CDR3 has 16 residues. Germline CDR1 and CDR2: SGHTA and FQGTGA. CDR3 sequence reads: CASSLIGTSMGNEQFF. The DNA for the CDR3 is TGTGCCAGCAGCTTAATCGGGACTAGTATGGGGAATGAGCAGTTCTTC.

The chain links TRBV5-4 to TRBJ2-7; 9 nucleotides align to TRBD1. This CDR3 region has 13 residues. Germline V gene sequence: CDR1 SGHNT, CDR2 YYREEE (reference sequence). V lost 9 bases, J lost 3 bases, and 7 bases stayed unmatched. In DNA form, the CDR3 reads TGTGCCACGAGACAGGGGGAGGACTACGAGCAGTACTTC. This encodes CATRQGEDYEQYF.

The chain recombines TRBV6-4 with TRBJ1-2, with D unclear. This CDR3 has 15 amino acids. Looked up from germline, CDR1 is MRHNA and CDR2 is SNTAGT. Trimming cost V 6 bases and J 5 bases, with 19 bases left between them. DNA of the CDR3: TGTGCCAGCAGCCCCTCAGGACTCCCCGGGTATGGCTACACCTTC. Its translation: CASSPSGLPGYGYTF.

This chain connects TRBV6-6 to TRBJ2-7, with TRBD2 as a possible D gene (6 bases). V was clipped by 5 bases and J by 3 bases, with 11 bases between them. CDR1 and CDR2 from the germline V gene are MNHNY and SVGAGI (reference sequence). CDR3 length: 13 amino acids. CDR3 nucleotide sequence: TGTGCCAGCAGTCGGACGGACTACTACGAGCAGTACTTC. Protein sequence: CASSRTDYYEQYF.

The CDR3 loop is CASSTKRDEQFF. CDR3 DNA: TGTGCCAGCAGCACGAAACGGGATGAGCAGTTCTTC. The V gene is TRBV5-6, the J gene TRBJ2-1; D gene ambiguous. Between the trimmed V and J ends, which lost 4 bases and 8 bases, there was a span of 10 bases. This CDR3 has 12 residues. Germline V gives CDR1 SGHDT, CDR2 YYEEEE.

This clone was seen a few times. The rearrangement uses TRBV7-8 and TRBJ1-6; possible D gene TRBD1, 6 bases. CDR3 size: 14 residues. CDR1 and CDR2 from the germline V gene are SGHVS and FQNEAQ. V was cut by 1 base and J by 10 bases, with 11 bases left in between. The CDR3 DNA reads TGTGCCAGCAGCTTAGACAGGGAGGGATCACCCCTCCACTTT. Amino acids: CASSLDREGSPLHF.

The chain employs TRBV7-9 and TRBJ2-1, with 8 bases matching TRBD1. Germline V gene sequence: CDR1 SEHNR, CDR2 FQNEAQ (reference sequence). The CDR3 contains 15 residues. Trimming removed 7 bases from V and 10 bases from J; junction bases left unmatched: 15. CDR3 protein: CASTSGGPQSREQFF. The CDR3 DNA is TGTGCCAGCACCTCAGGGGGCCCTCAGTCTAGGGAGCAGTTCTTC.

V is TRBV27 and J is TRBJ2-1, with D maybe TRBD2 (5 bases). V was cut by 6 bases and J by 4 bases, with 16 bases left in between. Germline V lookup: CDR1 MNHEY, CDR2 SMNVEV (reference sequence). This CDR3 is 15 amino acids long. The CDR3 nucleotides are TGTGCCAGCAGGCCCCCGGGATCCAGGTACAATGAGCAGTTCTTC. This gives the protein CASRPPGSRYNEQFF.

The chain combines TRBV11-2 with TRBJ1-6; D is unresolved. Trimming pared 2 bases from V and 7 bases from J, leaving 9 bases between. CDR1 is SGHAT and CDR2 is FQNNGV in the germline V gene. This CDR3 has 14 residues. CDR3 in amino acids: CASSLLATNSPLHF. CDR3 coding DNA: TGTGCCAGCAGCTTATTGGCCACCAATTCACCCCTCCACTTT.

The chain carries TRBV30 and TRBJ1-1; tentative D call: TRBD1 (5 bases). Germline loops: CDR1 GTSNPN, CDR2 SVGIG (reference sequence). The CDR3 length is 15 residues. V lost 4 bases and J lost 0, with 15 bases in between. CDR3 DNA sequence: TGTGCCTGGATGTTGGGGCCCGACATGAACACTGAAGCTTTCTTT. Translating gives CAWMLGPDMNTEAFF. The whole variable domain, remainder taken from reference TRBV30 and TRBJ1-1, is SQTIHQWPATLVQPVGSPLSLECTVEGTSNPNLYWYRQAAGRGLQLLFYSVGIGQISSEVPQNLSASRPQDRQFILSSKKLLLSDSGFYLCAWMLGPDMNTEAFFGQGTRLTVV.

This clone has only a few counts. The rearrangement links TRBV2 to TRBJ2-4; perhaps TRBD2 as D (5 bases). Germline-derived CDR1 and CDR2 are SNHLY and FYNNEI. Trimming took off 0 bases at V and 13 bases at J, with 13 bases between the two ends. The CDR3 sequence is 13 residues long. The CDR3 nucleotides are TGTGCCAGCAGTGAAGCATTCGGGGTCAGACAGTACTTC. Its protein product is CASSEAFGVRQYF.

This clone was found a few times. The rearrangement uses TRBV29-1 and TRBJ2-7, with 10 bases fitting TRBD2. Germline CDR1 reads SQVTM; CDR2 reads ANQGSEA. V shed 5 bases and J 2 bases; nucleotides not matched to a gene: 3. The CDR3 is made up of 13 amino acids. CDR3 loop: CSVSGRATYEQYF. The CDR3 region has the DNA TGCAGCGTTAGCGGGAGGGCCACCTACGAGCAGTACTTC.

This clone was recorded a few times. The CDR3 DNA reads as TGTGCCAGCAGTGCGCCTCCGGCTAGCTACGAGCAGTACTTC. Translation: CASSAPPASYEQYF. This rearrangement joins TRBV6-1 to TRBJ2-7; D is unresolved. From germline, CDR1 is MNHNS and CDR2 SASEGT. V was trimmed by 4 bases and J by 3 bases, leaving 13 bases between them. This CDR3 has 14 amino acids.